This entry lists 15 T cell receptor beta chains sequenced from one sample in a study of T cell responses to AZD1222 COVID-19 vaccine. The table came from immunoSEQ multiplex PCR; TCRdb's copy has only in-frame clones and leaves some out. The table includes 66,000 or so clones, over 75% detected once. The input for sequencing was peripheral blood, taken on day 0 of AZD1222 vaccination. The source is an adult in good health.

V is TRBV19 and J is TRBJ2-2; TRBD1 matches 8 bases. The CDR3 consists of 15 residues. V lost 6 bases to trimming and J lost 4 bases; unmatched junction nucleotides: 7. The germline CDR1 and CDR2 sequences are LNHDA and SQIVND (reference sequence). The DNA for the CDR3 is TGTGCCAGTAGGAGGACAGGGACCAGCACCGGGGAGCTGTTTTTT. Its translation: CASRRTGTSTGELFF.

This clone occurred a few times. The chain recombines TRBV5-1 with TRBJ1-2, with D possibly matching TRBD1 (6 bases). The CDR3 is 14 amino acids. Trimming pared 4 bases from V and 1 base from J, leaving 11 bases between. Looked up from germline, CDR1 is SGHRS and CDR2 is YFSETQ. CDR3 region: CASSAGQNNYGYTF. Here the CDR3 DNA reads TGCGCCAGCAGCGCCGGACAGAATAACTATGGCTACACCTTC.

The chain has TRBV5-6 and TRBJ1-2, with 8 bases identical to TRBD1. The V gene's germline CDR1 is SGHDT and CDR2 YYEEEE. The junction had 7 bases not matched to a gene; V was cut back by 0 bases and J by 6 bases. The CDR3 has 15 residues. This chain's CDR3 is CASSLGIRGPDGYTF. The CDR3 nucleotides read TGTGCCAGCAGCTTGGGGATCAGGGGGCCTGATGGCTACACCTTC. The full variable domain, completed using reference TRBV5-6 and TRBJ1-2, is DAGVTQSPTHLIKTRGQQVTLRCSPKSGHDTVSWYQQALGQGPQFIFQYYEEEERQRGNFPDRFSGHQFPNYSSELNVNALLLGDSALYLCASSLGIRGPDGYTFGSGTRLTVV.

The rearrangement links TRBV6-5 to TRBJ1-2; no definite D call. The CDR3 sequence is 13 residues long. V lost 5 bases, J lost 3 bases, and 10 bases lay in between. In germline, CDR1 is MNHEY, CDR2 SVGAGI. CDR3 sequence: CASSLRPDYGYTF. CDR3 coding DNA: TGTGCCAGCAGTCTAAGGCCAGACTATGGCTACACCTTC.

The rearrangement uses TRBV9 and TRBJ2-3; D is perhaps TRBD2 (6 bases). Trimming stripped 0 bases from V and 6 bases from J, with 17 bases between. Germline-derived CDR1 and CDR2 are SGDLS and YYNGEE. The CDR3 covers 16 residues. CDR3: CASSVVAGSTSDTQYF. For the CDR3, the DNA is TGTGCCAGCAGCGTAGTGGCGGGAAGCACATCCGATACGCAGTATTTT.

The gene calls are TRBV19 and TRBJ1-6; TRBD1 might be the D (5 bases). Germline assignment: CDR1 LNHDA and CDR2 SQIVND (reference sequence). There are 16 residues in the CDR3. The germline V and J ends were trimmed by 0 bases and 6 bases, with 12 bases remaining between them. The CDR3 sequence is CASSIETGTANSPLHF. As DNA, the CDR3 is TGTGCCAGTAGTATAGAGACCGGGACCGCTAATTCACCCCTCCACTTT.

CDR3 sequence (DNA): TGCGCCAGCAGCGCTTCCGGGACAGGGGTCTACGAGCAGTACTTC. It codes for CASSASGTGVYEQYF. This chain connects TRBV5-1 to TRBJ2-7, with 10 bases that match TRBD1. The germline CDR1 and CDR2 sequences are SGHRS and YFSETQ. The junction had 7 bases not matched to a gene; V was cut back by 4 bases and J by 3 bases. This CDR3 contains 15 residues.

This clone showed up just once. The J gene is TRBJ2-3, the V gene TRBV29-1, with 8 bases aligning to TRBD2. The germline gives CDR1 SQVTM, CDR2 ANQGSEA. Trimming removed 5 bases from V and 1 base from J; junction bases left unmatched: 5. The CDR3 is 14 amino acids. Here the CDR3 DNA reads TGCAGCGTTCGGGAGGGGCGGGGCACAGATACGCAGTATTTT. Translating gives CSVREGRGTDTQYF.

The chain has TRBV5-1 and TRBJ2-1; D is unresolved. V lost 0 bases and J 5 bases, leaving 9 bases between the germline ends. From germline, CDR1 is SGHRS and CDR2 YFSETQ. This CDR3 is 14 amino acids long. This CDR3 is CASSLVVDNNEQFF. The CDR3 DNA reads as TGCGCCAGCAGCTTGGTCGTAGACAACAATGAGCAGTTCTTC.

This chain joins TRBV4-3 and TRBJ2-2, with 8 nucleotides matching TRBD1. The CDR3 totals 16 residues. J was trimmed by 1 base and V by 2 bases; bases with no gene match: 3. The V gene's germline CDR1 is LGHNA and CDR2 YSLEER. This chain's CDR3 is CASSQRTGLNTGELFF. The DNA of the CDR3 is TGCGCCAGCAGCCAACGGACAGGGCTGAACACCGGGGAGCTGTTTTTT.

This clone showed up just once. The V and J genes are TRBV9 and TRBJ2-2, with D hard to call. Between the trimmed V and J ends, which lost 0 bases and 12 bases, there was a span of 12 bases. This CDR3 spans 13 amino acids. From germline, CDR1 is SGDLS and CDR2 YYNGEE. The CDR3 region is CASSVETEGKLFF. The CDR3 region has the DNA TGTGCCAGCAGCGTAGAGACCGAAGGAAAGCTGTTTTTT.

This clone has only a few counts. This rearrangement joins TRBV6-4 to TRBJ2-1; TRBD1 agrees at 10 bases. V was pared by 10 bases and J by 7 bases, with 13 bases of the junction left unmatched. Germline-derived CDR1 and CDR2 are MRHNA and SNTAGT. The CDR3 consists of 15 residues. The CDR3 sequence: CATGAGTGEKNEQFF. CDR3 DNA: TGTGCCACGGGGGCCGGGACAGGGGAAAAAAATGAGCAGTTCTTC.

The rearrangement uses TRBV15 and TRBJ1-2; D may be TRBD1 (5 bases). The CDR3 runs 14 residues. Germline CDR1 and CDR2: LNHNV and YYDKDF (reference sequence). With 6 bases removed from V and 4 bases from J, the gap between germline ends came to 15 bases. CDR3 loop: CATRVVGGSYGYTF. As DNA, the CDR3 is TGTGCCACCAGAGTAGTTGGGGGTTCCTATGGCTACACCTTC.

In regard to this clone: This same CDR3 is encoded by further DNA sequences in the sample. This chain connects TRBV18 to TRBJ1-1; a weak D match, TRBD1 (6 bases). The CDR3 spans 14 residues. The ends were cut back, 3 bases at V and 0 bases at J, with 8 bases in the middle. The germline CDR1 and CDR2 sequences are KGHSH and LQKENI. CDR3 residues: CASSPRGLNTEAFF. As DNA, the CDR3 is TGTGCCAGCTCACCTAGGGGGTTGAACACTGAAGCTTTCTTT.

This chain connects TRBV27 to TRBJ1-1, with D hard to call. The CDR3 consists of 14 residues. Germline V gene lookup returns CDR1 MNHEY and CDR2 SMNVEV (reference sequence). Between the trimmed V and J ends, which lost 5 bases and 5 bases, there was a span of 15 bases. CDR3 region: CASSHGSGGTEAFF. Here the CDR3 DNA reads TGTGCCAGCAGTCACGGGTCCGGTGGGACTGAAGCTTTCTTT.